This T cell receptor beta chain was recovered during a study of CD8+ T cells in alopecia areata. As for the study in general: Treatment ran 6 to 18 months, with 6 months of follow-up afterward. Study-level points and caveats: Lesional scalp, notably in alopecia totalis/universalis, had clonality above that of normal scalp.

On this clone itself: Its antigen remains unidentified.

Reverse transcription of extracted RNA yielded cDNA, which provided the sequencing template. Produced via immunoSEQ multiplex PCR; TCRdb's table is partial and in-frame only. Found here are approximately 180,000 clones, about 67% of them singletons; the top ten hold about an eighth. Germline lookup yields CDR1 SEHNR and CDR2 FQNEAQ (reference sequence). Trimming pared 5 bases from V and 4 bases from J, leaving 8 bases between. CDR3 size: 12 residues. Alopecia areata patients gave lesional scalp punch biopsies and peripheral blood samples. The researchers isolated CD4+ and CD8+ T cells from PBMCs by sorting.

The source material was CD8+ T cells sorted from blood, sampled at week 0. This chain joins TRBV7-9 and TRBJ1-1; D is unclear. The source is a human donor with alopecia areata. The CDR3 nucleotides are TGTGCCAGCAGCGATAAGATCACTGAAGCTTTCTTT. Amino acid sequence: CASSDKITEAFF.